This T cell receptor (beta chain) was recorded in a study of regulatory dendritic cells for organ transplantation (dated by TCRdb to the late 2010s). Regarding the complete study: Sorted naive and memory CD4+ and CD8+ T cells had their TCRbeta repertoires sequenced both before and after allostimulation with either regulatory or mature dendritic cells. The study at large found these results: The authors pointed out considerable heterogeneity between individuals in the alloreactive memory CD8+ T cell pool, and only two subjects were sequenced. Of the resting subsets, memory CD8+ T cells had the largest number of alloreactive TCR clonotypes. Allostimulation expanded memory CD8+ clones in both subjects, but regulatory dendritic cells appeared to induce more limited expansion than mature dendritic cells. The repertoires of naive CD4+ and CD8+ T cells were highly diverse, while memory cell repertoires were less diverse, with memory CD8+ cells being the most oligoclonal.

FACS was used to sort CD4+ or CD8+ cells into naive T cells, defined as CD45RA+, and memory T cells, defined as CD45RO+. The T cells used for TCR sequencing were obtained from two healthy control subjects. Sorted T cell subsets that were not stimulated were used as baseline controls for the mixed lymphocyte reactions. The Qiagen DNeasy Blood & Tissue Kit was used for extraction of genomic DNA. The CDR1 and CDR2 encoded by the germline V gene are SGDLS and YYNGEE. From cysteine to phenylalanine, the CDR3 is 13 amino acids long. The CDR3 DNA has 39 bases and is translated from base 1. V and J are truncated by 4 bases and 1 base respectively, leaving an intervening sequence of 8 bases. About this clone: What antigen it recognizes has not been identified. No base quality information exists; no much larger clone differs at one position.

Multiplexed two-step PCR with Vbeta-specific forward primers and Jbeta-specific reverse primers was used to amplify TCRbeta CDR3 regions. The TCRbeta libraries were sequenced on an Illumina instrument via the immunoSEQ service. On the study's bioinformatics: IMGT annotation was used to assign V, D and J genes, and synthetic CDR3 analogues were used to correct the counts for multiplex PCR bias. In the immunoSEQ Analyzer, repertoire clonality was calculated as one minus normalized Shannon entropy. Whether a clone counted as expanded was decided by Fisher's exact test with Benjamini-Hochberg false discovery rate control and a two-tailed cutoff of P<0.01. Imported from immuneACCESS, the table was reduced by TCRdb to in-frame sequences with V and J called. These copies leave out some clones; in studies compared against another copy, an unresolved V gene accounts for under half, and the cause of the remainder is not known. V, J and clone size are taken as reported in that table, and D and trimming were inferred from the DNA itself. Within this sample are about 29,000 clones, with 75% to 80% of them counted one time only. The ten largest clones take up 2% to 2.5% of the sample.

This chain joins TRBV9 to TRBJ1-2; D gene: possibly TRBD1, on 6 matching bases. Source material: memory CD4+ T cells from blood. This specimen's cell subset or site label, interpreted: CD45RO+ memory T cells. This clonotype was obtained from a human donor in good health. The CDR3 is CASSPDSNYGYTF. The DNA sequence is given as TGTGCCAGCAGCCCGGACAGTAACTATGGCTACACCTTC.